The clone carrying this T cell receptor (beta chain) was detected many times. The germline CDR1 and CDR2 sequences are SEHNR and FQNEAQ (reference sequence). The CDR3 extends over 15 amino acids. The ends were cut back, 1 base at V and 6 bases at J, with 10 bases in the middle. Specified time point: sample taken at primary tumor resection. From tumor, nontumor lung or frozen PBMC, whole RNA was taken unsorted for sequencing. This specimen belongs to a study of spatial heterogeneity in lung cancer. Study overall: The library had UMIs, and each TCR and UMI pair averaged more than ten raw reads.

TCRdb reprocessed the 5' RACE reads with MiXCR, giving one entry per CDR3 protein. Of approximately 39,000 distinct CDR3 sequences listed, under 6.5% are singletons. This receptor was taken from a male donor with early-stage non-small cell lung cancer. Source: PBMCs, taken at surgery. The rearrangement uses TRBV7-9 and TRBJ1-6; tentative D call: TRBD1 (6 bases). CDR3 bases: TGTGCCAGCAGCTTAGAGGCGGGGGCTAATTCACCCCTCCACTTT. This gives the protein CASSLEAGANSPLHF.